A single sample gave rise to the 6 T cell receptor beta chains below, sequenced in a study of blood T cells in healthy people across ages. Primed by a sample-barcoded 5' primer and a J-beta primer mix, a second PCR proceeded for roughly 7 to 11 cycles. A single record per CDR3 protein comes from TCRdb applying MiXCR to the 5' RACE reads. The table shows about 1.7 million distinct CDR3 sequences, with 28% occurring only once. Input material: blood. The receptors were gathered from a woman aged 30 to 39 in good health.

This clonotype has more than one count but fewer than ten. The chain uses TRBV12-3 or TRBV12-4 and TRBJ2-5, with no clear D. Near its end, the DNA agrees better with TRBJ2-7, so the J call may be wrong. CDR3 length equals 13 residues. The chain's CDR3 is CASSDVSGYEQYF. Written as DNA, the CDR3 is TGTGCCAGCAGCGACGTGAGTGGGTACGAGCAGTACTTC.

The chain is built from TRBV2 and TRBJ1-5, with D possibly being TRBD1 (6 bases). Trimming took off 4 bases at V and 7 bases at J, with 11 bases between the two ends. This CDR3 comprises 13 residues. Germline values: CDR1 SNHLY, CDR2 FYNNEI. The CDR3 protein is CASSGQAGQPQHF. In nucleotides, the CDR3 is TGTGCCAGCAGTGGACAGGCTGGGCAGCCCCAGCATTTT.

This clonotype was seen only a few times. V usage is TRBV20-1 and J usage is TRBJ1-5; D is perhaps TRBD1 (6 bases). This CDR3 has 16 residues. The V and J ends lost 3 bases and 2 bases respectively, with 17 bases between them. Germline V gene sequence: CDR1 DFQATT, CDR2 SNEGSKA (reference sequence). The CDR3 DNA sequence: TGCAGTGCTAGGGCCGGACAGTTTAGTGGCAATCAGCCCCAGCATTTT. Residues: CSARAGQFSGNQPQHF.

This clonotype was counted many times. Written as DNA, the CDR3 is TGCAGTGCTAGAATTGGACTAGCGGGATTTGAGACCCAGTACTTC. Amino acids: CSARIGLAGFETQYF. This chain uses TRBV20-1 with TRBJ2-5, with 12 bases fitting TRBD2. With 2 bases clipped from V and 5 bases from J, the junction kept 6 bases outside the gene matches. CDR1 and CDR2 (germline): DFQATT, SNEGSKA (reference sequence). The CDR3 sequence is 15 residues long.

The chain has TRBV12-3 or TRBV12-4 and TRBJ2-5, with D possibly being TRBD1 (6 bases). V lost 7 bases, J lost 4 bases, and 13 bases lay in between. The length of the CDR3 is 13 residues. This CDR3 reads CASTRTVGETQYF. In nucleotides, the CDR3 is TGTGCCAGCACGAGGACAGTCGGAGAGACCCAGTACTTC.

In this sample, this clonotype turned up a few times. The rearrangement links TRBV24-1 to TRBJ2-3; maybe TRBD2 (6 bases). With 9 bases removed from V and 4 bases from J, the gap between germline ends came to 16 bases. Looked up from germline, CDR1 is KGHDR and CDR2 is SFDVKD. There are 14 residues in the CDR3. The CDR3 sequence is CATSIGGTADTQYF. The CDR3 DNA follows: TGTGCCACCTCGATCGGGGGTACGGCAGATACGCAGTATTTT.